The 8 T cell receptor beta chains below all came from one sample that was sequenced in a study of blood T cell repertoires in COVID-19 (dated by TCRdb to 2018 to 2020). Library prep was done by the immunoSEQ multiplex PCR assay. TCRdb carries this immuneACCESS record with in-frame sequences only. Its versions omit some clonotypes, under half of them owing to an unresolved V gene in the studies checked, with the rest unexplained. The table for this sample lists around 210,000 clones; around 85% of them were counted only once. The ten largest make up 5.1% of the sample. Sequencing used peripheral blood. Every receptor here comes from a middle-aged man with COVID-19, enrolled during active disease.

The chain carries TRBV11-1 and TRBJ2-7, with a weak D call TRBD2 (6 bases). This CDR3 spans 15 amino acids. V was clipped by 2 bases and J by 1 base, with 12 bases between them. From germline, CDR1 is SGHAT and CDR2 FQDESV (reference sequence). As DNA, the CDR3 is TGTGCCAGCAGCTTACTTCCGGGGAGGTCCTACGAGCAGTACTTC. Protein product: CASSLLPGRSYEQYF.

This sequence joins TRBV30 and TRBJ2-1; 10 bases are shared with TRBD1. This CDR3 has 17 residues. V was clipped by 2 bases and J by 3 bases; unmatched bases: 10. Germline values: CDR1 GTSNPN, CDR2 SVGIG (reference sequence). The CDR3 here is CAWSTLPGQGNYNEQFF. The CDR3 DNA is TGTGCCTGGAGTACCCTCCCGGGACAGGGGAACTACAATGAGCAGTTCTTC.

The chain uses TRBV10-3 and TRBJ1-1, with 10 bases lining up with TRBD1. With 0 bases clipped from V and 0 bases from J, the junction kept 10 bases outside the gene matches. Germline V gene data show CDR1 as ENHRY and CDR2 as SYGVKD. The CDR3 extends over 19 amino acids. In nucleotides, the CDR3 is TGTGCCATCAGTGAGTCGCCTTACCGGGACAGGGGACTGAACACTGAAGCTTTCTTT. Protein sequence: CAISESPYRDRGLNTEAFF.

This chain uses TRBV7-2 with TRBJ2-4; TRBD1 matches at 8 bases. Losses at the gene ends were 4 bases for V and 5 bases for J; bases not matched to a gene: 10. Germline V gene sequence: CDR1 SGHTA, CDR2 FQGNSA. CDR3 length: 16 residues. The CDR3 here is CASSSTDRVLENIQYF. In DNA, the CDR3 is TGTGCCAGCAGCTCAACGGACAGGGTTCTTGAAAACATTCAGTACTTC.

The genes are TRBV5-8 and TRBJ1-4, with TRBD1 identical over 8 bases. CDR1 is SGHTS, CDR2 YDEGEE, per germline. CDR3 length equals 15 residues. The junction had 6 bases not matched to a gene; V was cut back by 4 bases and J by 4 bases. CDR3 loop: CASSIGQGLNEKLFF. DNA of the CDR3: TGTGCCAGCAGCATCGGACAGGGTCTTAATGAAAAACTGTTTTTT.

The V and J genes are TRBV19 and TRBJ2-7; the match to TRBD2 covers 11 bases. The CDR3 sequence is 15 residues long. CDR1 is LNHDA and CDR2 is SQIVND in the germline V gene (reference sequence). The trim removed 4 bases at V and 1 base at J, leaving 3 bases unmatched. Here the CDR3 reads CASSTRTSGSYEQYF. CDR3 coding DNA: TGTGCCAGTAGTACCAGGACTAGCGGGTCCTACGAGCAGTACTTC.

The chain employs TRBV27 and TRBJ2-6; D not certain. The ends were cut back, 6 bases at V and 1 base at J, with 4 bases in the middle. The CDR3 is made up of 13 amino acids. Looked up from germline, CDR1 is MNHEY and CDR2 is SMNVEV (reference sequence). Here the CDR3 reads CASSSSGANVLTF. CDR3 nucleotide sequence: TGTGCCAGCAGCTCTTCTGGGGCCAACGTCCTGACTTTC.

The V call is TRBV19, the J call TRBJ2-5, with D perhaps matching TRBD2 (5 bases). Trimming removed 3 bases from V and 2 bases from J, with 19 bases in between. The V gene's germline CDR1 is LNHDA and CDR2 SQIVND (reference sequence). The CDR3 totals 17 residues. The CDR3 region has the DNA TGTGCCAGTAGTATCGCCCTAAATTATCGGGGACAAGAGACCCAGTACTTC. This codes for CASSIALNYRGQETQYF.